This is a list of T cell receptor beta chains from one sample in a study of neurological immune-mediated disorders. TCRdb fed the 5' RACE reads into MiXCR, producing one record per CDR3 protein. The table records 84,000 or so distinct CDR3 sequences, 10% to 13% of them present only once. Sequencing was done on a sample of PBMCs. The receptors derive from a man aged 35 to 55 in good health. CDR3s include the opening cysteine and the closing phenylalanine or tryptophan. D genes are given only for firm matches. Size tells how often a clone was seen (once, few, many) or the class of an expanded clone, and some rows leave it out.

size: many; V: TRBV2; J: TRBJ2-5; D: .; CDR3: CASSERASLNLETQYF; DNA: TGTGCCAGCAGTGAAAGGGCTAGCCTGAATCTGGAGACCCAGTACTTC
size: many; V: TRBV4-1; J: TRBJ2-7; D: .; CDR3: CASSQEPWVEQYF; DNA: TGCGCCAGCAGCCAAGAGCCATGGGTCGAGCAGTACTTC
size: .; V: TRBV7-3; J: TRBJ2-1; D: .; CDR3: CASSFYICSARSLTYSYNEQFF; DNA: .
size: many; V: TRBV29-1; J: TRBJ2-7; D: .; CDR3: CSVGGRGSSYEQYF; DNA: TGCAGCGTTGGGGGACGGGGGAGCTCCTACGAGCAGTACTTC
size: few; V: TRBV20-1; J: TRBJ1-5; D: TRBD1; CDR3: CSATRGREEPQHF; DNA: TGCAGTGCTACCAGGGGGCGCGAGGAGCCCCAGCATTTT
size: many; V: TRBV5-1; J: TRBJ2-3; D: .; CDR3: CASSQLGDTQYF; DNA: TGCGCCAGCAGCCAACTGGGGGATACGCAGTATTTT
size: many; V: TRBV4-1; J: TRBJ2-1; D: .; CDR3: CASSQGWDNYNEQFF; DNA: TGCGCCAGCAGCCAAGGATGGGACAACTACAATGAGCAGTTCTTC
size: .; V: TRBV20-1; J: TRBJ2-1; D: TRBD2; CDR3: CSAREGTSGPWDEQFF; DNA: TGCAGTGCTAGAGAGGGGACTAGCGGGCCCTGGGATGAGCAGTTCTTC
size: many; V: TRBV6-1; J: TRBJ1-5; D: .; CDR3: CASSPNNQPQHF; DNA: TGTGCCAGCAGCCCTAACAATCAGCCCCAGCATTTT
size: few; V: TRBV28; J: TRBJ2-7; D: TRBD1; CDR3: CASSQMGQDYEQYF; DNA: TGTGCCAGCAGTCAGATGGGACAGGACTACGAGCAGTACTTC
size: many; V: TRBV28; J: TRBJ1-5; D: .; CDR3: CASSQTGMSNQPQHF; DNA: TGTGCCAGCAGCCAAACAGGGATGAGCAATCAGCCCCAGCATTTT
size: many; V: TRBV12-3/TRBV12-4; J: TRBJ2-2; D: .; CDR3: CASTPSGGVNTGELFF; DNA: TGTGCCAGCACCCCCTCGGGTGGGGTGAACACCGGGGAGCTGTTTTTT
size: many; V: TRBV5-1; J: TRBJ2-3; D: TRBD1; CDR3: CASSRDSDTGDTQYF; DNA: TGCGCCAGCAGCCGGGACAGTGACACGGGAGATACGCAGTATTTT
size: many; V: TRBV6-5; J: TRBJ2-2; D: .; CDR3: CASSSSPDQRNTGELFF; DNA: TGTGCCAGCAGTTCTAGTCCGGACCAGAGGAACACCGGGGAGCTGTTTTTT
size: .; V: TRBV5-1; J: TRBJ2-7; D: TRBD1; CDR3: CASSLSQGANGEQYF; DNA: TGCGCCAGCAGCTTGTCACAGGGGGCGAACGGCGAGCAGTACTTC
size: .; V: TRBV19; J: TRBJ2-5; D: TRBD2; CDR3: CASRGGGQETQYF; DNA: TGTGCCAGTAGGGGCGGGGGGCAAGAGACCCAGTACTTC
size: many; V: TRBV6-5; J: TRBJ2-3; D: TRBD2; CDR3: CASSSGTSVYF; DNA: TGTGCCAGCAGCTCCGGGACTAGCGTATATTTT
size: many; V: TRBV5-1; J: TRBJ2-1; D: .; CDR3: CASSLAWGNEQFF; DNA: TGCGCCAGCAGCTTGGCCTGGGGGAATGAGCAGTTCTTC
size: many; V: TRBV11-1; J: TRBJ1-2; D: .; CDR3: CASSLSPVDRGRMSF; DNA: TGTGCCAGCAGCTTAAGCCCCGTGGACAGAGGAAGGATGTCGTTC
size: many; V: TRBV12-3/TRBV12-4; J: TRBJ2-2; D: .; CDR3: CASSFNLNTGELFF; DNA: TGTGCCAGCAGTTTTAACCTGAACACCGGGGAGCTGTTTTTT
size: many; V: TRBV7-2; J: TRBJ1-1; D: .; CDR3: CASSHKANTEAFF; DNA: TGTGCCAGCAGTCATAAGGCCAACACTGAAGCTTTCTTT
size: many; V: TRBV6-5; J: TRBJ2-2; D: TRBD1; CDR3: CASSQDRGRLSRGELFF; DNA: TGTGCCAGCAGTCAGGACAGGGGCAGATTATCTCGGGGGGAGCTGTTTTTT
size: many; V: TRBV6-4; J: TRBJ2-2; D: .; CDR3: CASSEVGETGELFF; DNA: TGTGCCAGCAGTGAGGTCGGGGAGACCGGGGAGCTGTTTTTT
size: many; V: TRBV7-3; J: TRBJ2-7; D: .; CDR3: CASSPGPGPPSYEQYF; DNA: TGTGCCAGCAGCCCCGGCCCTGGGCCCCCCTCCTACGAGCAGTACTTC
size: many; V: TRBV5-1; J: TRBJ2-3; D: TRBD2; CDR3: CASSPSSGGALGTDTQYF; DNA: TGCGCCAGCAGCCCCTCTAGCGGGGGAGCTCTAGGCACAGATACGCAGTATTTT
size: many; V: TRBV5-1; J: TRBJ2-7; D: .; CDR3: CASSSDSYEQYF; DNA: TGCGCCAGCAGCTCCGACAGCTACGAGCAGTACTTC
size: few; V: TRBV24-1; J: TRBJ2-1; D: TRBD2; CDR3: CATKSGSRNEQFF; DNA: TGTGCCACCAAGAGCGGGAGTCGGAATGAGCAGTTCTTC
size: .; V: TRBV5-1; J: TRBJ2-2; D: TRBD2; CDR3: CASSFSGIGSIRELFF; DNA: TGCGCCAGCAGCTTTAGCGGGATAGGGAGTATCAGGGAGCTGTTTTTT
size: many; V: TRBV5-4; J: TRBJ1-2; D: .; CDR3: CASTHKRGANYGYTF; DNA: TGTGCCAGCACCCATAAGAGGGGGGCTAACTATGGCTACACCTTC
size: many; V: TRBV12-3/TRBV12-4; J: TRBJ2-7; D: .; CDR3: CASSDREYEQYF; DNA: TGTGCCAGCAGTGACCGGGAGTACGAGCAGTACTTC
size: many; V: TRBV6-2/TRBV6-3; J: TRBJ1-2; D: .; CDR3: CASSFKVGGYGYTF; DNA: TGTGCCAGCAGTTTCAAAGTGGGCGGCTATGGCTACACCTTC
size: many; V: TRBV7-9; J: TRBJ2-1; D: TRBD2; CDR3: CASSPSGSSYNEQFF; DNA: TGTGCCAGCAGCCCTAGCGGGAGCTCCTACAATGAGCAGTTCTTC
size: many; V: TRBV7-9; J: TRBJ2-1; D: TRBD2; CDR3: CASSASGSYYNEQFF; DNA: TGTGCCAGCAGTGCTAGCGGGAGCTATTACAATGAGCAGTTCTTC
size: many; V: TRBV7-9; J: TRBJ1-2; D: .; CDR3: CASNVNSDYGYTF; DNA: TGTGCCAGCAACGTGAACAGTGACTATGGCTACACCTTC
size: many; V: TRBV5-1; J: TRBJ2-7; D: .; CDR3: CASSGQAGQFEQYF; DNA: TGCGCCAGCAGTGGACAGGCGGGGCAGTTCGAGCAGTACTTC
size: many; V: TRBV5-1; J: TRBJ2-7; D: .; CDR3: CASSSPRGDEQYF; DNA: TGCGCCAGCAGCTCCCCCCGTGGGGACGAGCAGTACTTC
size: .; V: TRBV5-5; J: TRBJ2-2; D: TRBD1; CDR3: CASSTWTGYDTGELFF; DNA: TGTGCCAGCAGCACCTGGACAGGGTATGACACCGGGGAGCTGTTTTTT
size: .; V: TRBV19; J: TRBJ2-2; D: .; CDR3: CASSSQGYTGELFF; DNA: TGTGCCAGTAGTTCCCAGGGGTACACCGGGGAGCTGTTTTTT
size: many; V: TRBV5-1; J: TRBJ2-3; D: .; CDR3: CASSLESGPTLDTQYF; DNA: TGCGCCAGCAGCTTGGAAAGCGGTCCTACGCTAGATACGCAGTATTTT
size: many; V: TRBV7-8; J: TRBJ1-2; D: .; CDR3: CASSSPREVLYGYTF; DNA: TGTGCCAGCAGCTCCCCTAGGGAAGTGCTCTATGGCTACACCTTC
size: .; V: TRBV6-5; J: TRBJ1-1; D: TRBD1; CDR3: CASSQGQGGTEAFF; DNA: TGTGCCAGCAGTCAGGGACAGGGGGGCACTGAAGCTTTCTTT
size: many; V: TRBV28; J: TRBJ2-7; D: .; CDR3: CASTTPDSGPYEQYF; DNA: TGTGCCAGCACCACCCCGGACAGCGGTCCCTACGAGCAGTACTTC
size: .; V: TRBV10-3; J: TRBJ1-2; D: TRBD1; CDR3: CAISSTQGNYGYTF; DNA: TGTGCCATCAGCTCAACACAGGGGAACTATGGCTACACCTTC
size: many; V: TRBV5-1; J: TRBJ2-5; D: .; CDR3: CASSLAGGGGETQYF; DNA: TGCGCCAGCAGCTTGGCCGGAGGGGGCGGGGAGACCCAGTACTTC